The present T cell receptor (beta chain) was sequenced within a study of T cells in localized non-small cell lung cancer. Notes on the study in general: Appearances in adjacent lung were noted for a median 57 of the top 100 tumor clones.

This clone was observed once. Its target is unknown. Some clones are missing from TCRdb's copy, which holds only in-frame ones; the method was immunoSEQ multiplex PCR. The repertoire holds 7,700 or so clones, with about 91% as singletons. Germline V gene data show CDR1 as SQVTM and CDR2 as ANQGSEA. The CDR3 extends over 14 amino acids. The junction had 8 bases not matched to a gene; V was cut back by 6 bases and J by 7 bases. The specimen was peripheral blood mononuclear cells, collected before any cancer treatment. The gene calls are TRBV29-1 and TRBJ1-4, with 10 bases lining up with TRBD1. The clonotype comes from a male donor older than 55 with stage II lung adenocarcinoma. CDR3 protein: CSVEKRDRGEKLFF. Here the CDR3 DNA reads TGCAGCGTGGAGAAACGGGACAGGGGTGAAAAACTGTTTTTT.